The 21 T cell receptor beta chains presented below share a single source sample, sequenced in a study of blood T cell repertoires in COVID-19. Generated by immunoSEQ multiplex PCR, the TCRdb table keeps only in-frame clones and is missing some. The sample holds 200,000 to 300,000 clones; just under 85% are singletons and the top ten take about 9.5%. The sample was peripheral blood. The receptors derive from a woman older than 75 with acute or convalescent COVID-19.

The V and J genes are TRBV20-1 and TRBJ2-1; 11 bases agree with TRBD2. CDR1 and CDR2 (germline): DFQATT, SNEGSKA (reference sequence). This CDR3 contains 14 residues. The V segment lost 3 bases and the J segment 2 bases; nucleotides outside the gene matches: 0. The DNA for the CDR3 is TGCAGTGCTAGTAGCGGGGGGGCCTACAATGAGCAGTTCTTC. Residues: CSASSGGAYNEQFF.

This sequence joins TRBV7-9 and TRBJ1-6, with 7 bases lining up with TRBD1. Looked up from germline, CDR1 is SEHNR and CDR2 is FQNEAQ (reference sequence). The CDR3 spans 12 residues. V lost 8 bases and J lost 5; bases outside the gene matches: 0. The CDR3 coding sequence is TGTGCCAGCGGGACAGATAATTCACCCCTCCACTTT. Translating it yields CASGTDNSPLHF. Complete variable domain (other parts from reference TRBV7-9 and TRBJ1-6): DTGVSQNPRHKITKRGQNVTFRCDPISEHNRLYWYRQTLGQGPEFLTYFQNEAQLEKSRLLSDRFSAERPKGSFSTLEIQRTEQGDSAMYLCASGTDNSPLHFGNGTRLTVT.

As for this clone: This same CDR3 is encoded by further DNA sequences in the sample. The rearrangement links TRBV5-1 to TRBJ2-5, with 8 bases aligning to TRBD1. Germline CDR1 and CDR2: SGHRS and YFSETQ. Germline trimming cut 0 bases from V and 6 bases from J; bases unmatched to any gene: 4. The CDR3 spans 14 residues. CDR3 coding DNA: TGCGCCAGCAGCTTGGGGCAGGGGGCGAAGACCCAGTACTTC. It yields the protein CASSLGQGAKTQYF.

This clone was seen only once. The rearrangement joins TRBV6-5 to TRBJ2-7; 10 bases are shared with TRBD2. V was pared by 2 bases and J by 4 bases, with 5 bases of the junction left unmatched. CDR3 length: 15 amino acids. Germline values: CDR1 MNHEY, CDR2 SVGAGI. CDR3 DNA: TGTGCCAGCAGTTACGCGTCTAGCGGGGGTTACGAGCAGTACTTC. As protein: CASSYASSGGYEQYF.

This chain connects TRBV7-9 to TRBJ2-5; tentative D call: TRBD2 (5 bases). CDR1 and CDR2 (germline): SEHNR, FQNEAQ (reference sequence). The CDR3 is 16 residues long. The V end was cut by 5 bases, the J end by 2 bases, with 18 bases between. The CDR3 DNA reads as TGTGCCAGCAGCCCCTTTCGGGCGGGTACTCAAGAGACCCAGTACTTC. Translating gives CASSPFRAGTQETQYF.

This clone was recorded once. The chain recombines TRBV11-2 with TRBJ2-1, with 10 bases matching TRBD2. The V gene end was trimmed by 5 bases and the J gene end by 4 bases; junction bases not matched to a gene: 8. The CDR3 covers 16 residues. Per the germline V gene, CDR1 is SGHAT and CDR2 is FQNNGV. The CDR3 loop reads CASSHQLAGKYNEQFF. CDR3 coding DNA: TGTGCCAGCAGCCATCAACTAGCGGGGAAATACAATGAGCAGTTCTTC.

The rearrangement uses TRBV27 and TRBJ2-3; D ambiguous. From germline, CDR1 is MNHEY and CDR2 SMNVEV (reference sequence). The CDR3 spans 14 residues. Trimming took off 4 bases at V and 2 bases at J, with 10 bases between the two ends. CDR3 amino acids: CASSWARVTDTQYF. CDR3 coding DNA: TGTGCCAGCAGTTGGGCCAGAGTCACAGATACGCAGTATTTT.

This chain uses TRBV15 with TRBJ1-5; D is unresolved. V was cut by 0 bases and J by 1 base, with 4 bases left in between. The germline CDR1 and CDR2 sequences are LNHNV and YYDKDF (reference sequence). The CDR3 sequence is 14 residues long. CDR3: CATSRDISNQPQHF. The CDR3 bases are TGTGCCACCAGCAGAGATATAAGCAATCAGCCCCAGCATTTT.

This clone was detected only once. The chain has TRBV11-2 and TRBJ1-5; TRBD1 matches at 9 bases. This CDR3 has 13 amino acids. The J segment lost 7 bases and the V segment lost 4 bases, leaving 2 bases of the junction unmatched. Germline loops: CDR1 SGHAT, CDR2 FQNNGV. This chain's CDR3 is CASSSTGGQPQHF. The CDR3 nucleotides are TGTGCCAGCAGCTCTACAGGGGGCCAGCCCCAGCATTTT. The whole variable domain, remainder taken from reference TRBV11-2 and TRBJ1-5, is EAGVAQSPRYKIIEKRQSVAFWCNPISGHATLYWYQQILGQGPKLLIQFQNNGVVDDSQLPKDRFSAERLKGVDSTLKIQPAKLEDSAVYLCASSSTGGQPQHFGDGTRLSIL.

This clone was seen once. This sequence joins TRBV3-1 (or the pseudogene TRBV3-2) and TRBJ1-2; TRBD1 matches at 9 bases. The germline V gene has CDR1 LGHDT and CDR2 YNNKEL (reference sequence). J lost 5 bases, V lost 1 base, and 8 bases had no gene match. The length of the CDR3 is 16 residues. The CDR3 spells CASSQGGQGRGYGYTF. The CDR3 coding sequence is TGTGCCAGCAGCCAAGGGGGACAGGGCAGAGGTTATGGCTACACCTTC.

The chain uses TRBV28 and TRBJ1-1, with a tentative D call TRBD1 (6 bases). Per the germline V gene, CDR1 is MDHEN and CDR2 is SYDVKM. V shed 3 bases and J shed 3 bases, with 11 bases lying between them. The CDR3 consists of 14 residues. DNA for the CDR3: TGTGCCAGCAGTTTCAGGGGCCGAGACACTGAAGCTTTCTTT. This translates into CASSFRGRDTEAFF. The full variable domain, completed using reference TRBV28 and TRBJ1-1, is DVKVTQSSRYLVKRTGEKVFLECVQDMDHENMFWYRQDPGLGLRLIYFSYDVKMKEKGDIPEGYSVSREKKERFSLILESASTNQTSMYLCASSFRGRDTEAFFGQGTRLTVV.

V is TRBV12-5 and J is TRBJ1-2, with D possibly matching TRBD1 (6 bases). The CDR3 is 14 residues long. Trimming took off 5 bases at V and 3 bases at J, with 13 bases between the two ends. Germline V gene sequence: CDR1 LGHNT, CDR2 FRNRAP. This CDR3 is CASGLQGSYYGYTF. The DNA of the CDR3 is TGTGCTAGTGGTCTACAGGGATCTTACTATGGCTACACCTTC.

The chain couples TRBV10-3 to TRBJ2-5; 8 nucleotides line up with TRBD2. The CDR3 has 15 amino acids. The ends lost 2 bases at V and 2 bases at J; junction bases unmatched: 4. Germline lookup yields CDR1 ENHRY and CDR2 SYGVKD. The CDR3 region is CAISEGGGWQETQYF. The CDR3 DNA is TGTGCCATCAGTGAGGGCGGGGGGTGGCAAGAGACCCAGTACTTC.

The gene calls are TRBV28 and TRBJ1-5; 8 nucleotides agree with TRBD1. V shed 4 bases and J 1 base; nucleotides not matched to a gene: 6. Germline values: CDR1 MDHEN, CDR2 SYDVKM. CDR3 length: 16 residues. CDR3 nucleotides: TGTGCCAGCAGTTCCCCAACAGGGGGGAGCAATCAGCCCCAGCATTTT. It yields the protein CASSSPTGGSNQPQHF.

This clone occurred once. CDR3 sequence: CAGTDRRLSEAFF. The DNA for the CDR3 is TGTGCCGGCACGGACAGGAGGTTGTCTGAAGCTTTCTTT. The chain is built from TRBV2 and TRBJ1-1; 7 bases map to TRBD1. Germline CDR1 is SNHLY and CDR2 is FYNNEI. The CDR3 totals 13 residues. The V gene end was trimmed by 11 bases and the J gene end by 6 bases; junction bases not matched to a gene: 12.

The chain employs TRBV19 and TRBJ2-2, with a possible D match to TRBD2 (6 bases). V was shortened by 1 base and J by 6 bases, with 6 bases between the two germline ends. The CDR3 extends over 13 amino acids. Germline V gives CDR1 LNHDA, CDR2 SQIVND (reference sequence). CDR3 in DNA: TGTGCCAGTAGTATAGCGGGGGCCGGGGAGCTGTTTTTT. This sequence encodes CASSIAGAGELFF.

Of note for this clone: This same CDR3 is encoded by further DNA sequences in the sample. V gene TRBV5-1 combines with J gene TRBJ2-1; D may be TRBD2 (7 bases). The V gene's germline CDR1 is SGHRS and CDR2 YFSETQ. V lost 0 bases and J 2 bases, leaving 9 bases between the germline ends. The CDR3 covers 15 residues. For the CDR3, the DNA is TGCGCCAGCAGCTTGGACGGGGGGCCCTACAATGAGCAGTTCTTC. Translating it yields CASSLDGGPYNEQFF. The variable domain in full, with the rest retrieved from reference TRBV5-1 and TRBJ2-1, is KAGVTQTPRYLIKTRGQQVTLSCSPISGHRSVSWYQQTPGQGLQFLFEYFSETQRNKGNFPGRFSGRQFSNSRSEMNVSTLELGDSALYLCASSLDGGPYNEQFFGPGTRLTVL.

V gene TRBV6-6 combines with J gene TRBJ2-7; tentative D call: TRBD1 (5 bases). This CDR3 is built from 14 residues. The V end was cut by 2 bases, the J end by 4 bases, with 12 bases between. Germline V CDR1 and CDR2: MNHNY, SVGAGI (reference sequence). The CDR3 coding sequence is TGTGCCAGCAGTTACCCCCAAGCAGGGTACGAGCAGTACTTC. Translating it yields CASSYPQAGYEQYF.

A note on this clone: Other nucleotide sequences from this sample produce the same CDR3. The chain is built from TRBV5-1 and TRBJ2-5, with D perhaps matching TRBD1 (6 bases). With 0 bases removed from V and 2 bases from J, the gap between germline ends came to 8 bases. The length of the CDR3 is 14 residues. The germline CDR1 and CDR2 sequences are SGHRS and YFSETQ. The CDR3 DNA is TGCGCCAGCAGCTTGGCCGGACAGCAAGAGACCCAGTACTTC. This gives the protein CASSLAGQQETQYF.

Written as DNA, the CDR3 is TGTGCCAGCAGTCCGATACAGGCCTCGAATGAAAAACTGTTTTTT. This sequence encodes CASSPIQASNEKLFF. V gene TRBV27 combines with J gene TRBJ1-4; tentatively, D is TRBD1 (5 bases). CDR3 length: 15 amino acids. Germline-derived CDR1 and CDR2 are MNHEY and SMNVEV (reference sequence). V was pared by 5 bases and J by 5 bases, with 15 bases between.

V gene TRBV18 combines with J gene TRBJ2-1; TRBD2 agrees at 9 bases. The CDR3 contains 16 residues. The V segment lost 3 bases and the J segment 2 bases; nucleotides outside the gene matches: 5. Germline V gives CDR1 KGHSH, CDR2 LQKENI. This chain's CDR3 is CASSPRVAGAYNEQFF. CDR3 DNA sequence: TGTGCCAGCTCACCCCGGGTAGCGGGGGCCTACAATGAGCAGTTCTTC.